A single sample is the source of the 25 T cell receptor beta chains below, sequenced in a study of T cell repertoires in cytomegalovirus infection. TCRdb itself ran the reads through MiXCR, one entry per CDR3 protein. Of 150,000 to 200,000 distinct CDR3 sequences in the sample, 28% were seen once. Sequencing was performed on PBMCs. These receptor sequences come from a human donor in good health (CMV status not recorded). Some clones in this sample may be carry-over from other donors' samples.

This clonotype was observed a handful of times. The chain combines TRBV19 with TRBJ2-1; 7 bases align to TRBD1. Germline CDR1 is LNHDA and CDR2 is SQIVND (reference sequence). This CDR3 region has 15 residues. V was clipped by 6 bases and J by 2 bases; unmatched bases: 7. The CDR3 reads CASSITGEPYNEQFF. CDR3 coding DNA: TGTGCCAGTAGCATTACAGGGGAACCCTACAATGAGCAGTTCTTC.

Only a few counts were recorded for this clonotype. The rearrangement links TRBV5-4 to TRBJ2-5, with 7 bases lining up with TRBD1. Germline CDR1 and CDR2: SGHNT and YYREEE (reference sequence). Unmatched junction bases numbered 12, after V lost 7 bases and J lost 0 bases. The CDR3 length is 16 residues. The CDR3 region is CASSPGTATYQETQYF. The CDR3 coding sequence is TGTGCCAGCTCTCCGGGGACAGCCACGTACCAAGAGACCCAGTACTTC.

In DNA form, the CDR3 reads TGTGCCAGCAGTGTTGAGGGGAATGAAGCTTTCTTT. Encoded protein: CASSVEGNEAFF. The rearrangement uses TRBV6-8 and TRBJ1-1; maybe TRBD1 (5 bases). Trimming removed 5 bases at V and 7 bases at J, with 11 bases between. The CDR3 length is 12 residues. The germline V gene encodes CDR1 MNHGY and CDR2 SAAAGT.

This clonotype has more than one count but fewer than ten. The chain employs TRBV6-6 and TRBJ2-5; no clear D. The CDR3 is 13 residues long. In germline, CDR1 is MNHNY, CDR2 SVGAGI (reference sequence). Trimming took 2 bases from V and 5 from J, leaving 9 bases between them. CDR3 sequence reads: CASSYDGEETQYF. In DNA, the CDR3 is TGTGCCAGCAGTTACGATGGTGAGGAGACCCAGTACTTC.

The rearrangement joins TRBV12-3 or TRBV12-4 to TRBJ2-1, with 10 bases fitting TRBD2. Unmatched junction bases numbered 11, after V lost 2 bases and J lost 7 bases. The CDR3 covers 17 residues. The CDR3 coding sequence is TGTGCCAGCAGTTTAAGGGTTGAGCGGGGGGGCGAGAATGAGCAGTTCTTC. Its protein product is CASSLRVERGGENEQFF.

The CDR3 region has the DNA TGTGCCTGGAGTGAACCGGACAGCCCCGGGGAGCTGTTTTTT. Protein sequence: CAWSEPDSPGELFF. The V and J genes are TRBV30 and TRBJ2-2, with D possibly TRBD1 on 6 matching bases. V was clipped by 1 base and J by 6 bases, with 12 bases between them. In germline, CDR1 is GTSNPN, CDR2 SVGIG (reference sequence). The CDR3 covers 14 residues.

The chain combines TRBV6-1 with TRBJ2-1, with a weak D call TRBD1 (5 bases). Looked up from germline, CDR1 is MNHNS and CDR2 is SASEGT. V lost 6 bases and J lost 7, with 16 bases in between. The CDR3 covers 14 residues. DNA for the CDR3: TGTGCCAGCAGCCCTTCCGGACACCTAAATGAGCAGTTCTTC. This codes for CASSPSGHLNEQFF.

This clonotype was counted ten times or more. The rearrangement joins TRBV7-2 to TRBJ1-6; D is unresolved. V shed 5 bases and J shed 7 bases, with 6 bases lying between them. Germline CDR1 is SGHTA and CDR2 is FQGNSA. There are 12 residues in the CDR3. CDR3 sequence: CASSRINSPLHF. The CDR3 DNA reads TGTGCCAGCAGCCGAATCAATTCACCCCTCCACTTT.

This rearrangement joins TRBV5-1 to TRBJ2-3, with 7 bases aligning to TRBD1. There are 14 residues in the CDR3. The germline V gene encodes CDR1 SGHRS and CDR2 YFSETQ. Unmatched junction bases numbered 8, after V lost 6 bases and J lost 4 bases. The CDR3 DNA is TGCGCCAGCACCCATCGACAGGGCCCAGATACGCAGTATTTT. This translates into CASTHRQGPDTQYF.

This clonotype has a handful of counts. The chain employs TRBV7-9 and TRBJ2-7, with D unresolved. The CDR3 runs to 13 residues. V shed 1 base and J shed 3 bases, with 7 bases lying between them. From germline, CDR1 is SEHNR and CDR2 FQNEAQ (reference sequence). The CDR3 here is CASSLVSGYEQYF. DNA of the CDR3: TGTGCCAGCAGCTTAGTTTCCGGCTACGAGCAGTACTTC.

This clonotype has at least ten counts. This sequence joins TRBV7-2 and TRBJ2-5; TRBD1 aligns across 8 bases. Per germline, CDR1 SGHTA and CDR2 FQGNSA. The CDR3 sequence is 13 residues long. Trimming took 6 bases from V and 4 from J; bases not matched to a gene: 4. In DNA form, the CDR3 reads TGTGCCAGCAGGGCAGGGGGCTTAGAGACCCAGTACTTC. Translation: CASRAGGLETQYF.

The chain links TRBV7-3 to TRBJ1-1; D gene unclear. Germline CDR1 is SGHTA and CDR2 is FQGTGA. V dropped 3 bases and J dropped 5 bases, with 10 bases sitting between them. The CDR3 is 13 amino acids. CDR3 nucleotide sequence: TGTGCCAGCAGCTTTTCACGTCTGACTGAAGCTTTCTTT. Its protein is CASSFSRLTEAFF.

V and J are TRBV10-3 and TRBJ1-2; TRBD1 matches 7 bases. The CDR3 loop spans 17 amino acids. V lost 4 bases and J lost 3; bases outside the gene matches: 14. The V gene's germline CDR1 is ENHRY and CDR2 SYGVKD. CDR3 residues: CAISVGLSNRGDYGYTF. DNA of the CDR3: TGTGCCATCAGTGTGGGGCTTTCGAACAGGGGTGACTATGGCTACACCTTC.

The chain has TRBV5-1 and TRBJ1-2, with D possibly matching TRBD1 (6 bases). The V end was cut by 6 bases, the J end by 8 bases, with 11 bases between. CDR1 and CDR2 (germline): SGHRS, YFSETQ. The CDR3 extends over 11 amino acids. CDR3 region: CASKQGEGYTF. CDR3 in DNA: TGCGCCAGCAAACAGGGAGAGGGCTACACCTTC.

This clonotype was seen only a few times. The CDR3 nucleotides read TGTGCCAGCAGCTTGGCCCATAACTATGGCTACACCTTC. Translation: CASSLAHNYGYTF. The V and J genes are TRBV5-6 and TRBJ1-2; D uncertain. This CDR3 spans 13 amino acids. V gave up 0 bases and J gave up 1 base, with 4 bases separating them. Germline V CDR1 and CDR2: SGHDT, YYEEEE.

This clonotype was found many times. The chain joins TRBV12-3 or TRBV12-4 to TRBJ1-1; TRBD1 matches at 10 bases. The length of the CDR3 is 16 residues. The ends lost 5 bases at V and 2 bases at J; junction bases unmatched: 8. The CDR3 loop is CASSQGTGVVNTEAFF. The CDR3 nucleotides are TGTGCCAGCAGTCAGGGGACAGGGGTTGTAAACACTGAAGCTTTCTTT.

CDR3 sequence (DNA): TGTGCCAGCAGTTCCGAGGTCCTTGGGTATAGCAATCAGCCCCAGCATTTT. This codes for CASSSEVLGYSNQPQHF. The gene calls are TRBV6-6 and TRBJ1-5; D call uncertain. The CDR3 spans 17 residues. V lost 4 bases, J lost 0 bases, and 16 bases lay in between. Germline CDR1 MNHNY, CDR2 SVGAGI (reference sequence).

This clonotype was recorded at least ten times. J is TRBJ2-1 and V is TRBV7-2; 12 bases are shared with TRBD2. The CDR3 spans 16 residues. Germline CDR1 reads SGHTA; CDR2 reads FQGNSA. Trimming at V came to 1 base and at J to 8 bases, leaving 6 bases not matched to a gene. CDR3 sequence: CASSLDLAGGHDEQFF. In nucleotides, the CDR3 is TGTGCCAGCAGCTTAGACCTAGCGGGGGGGCACGATGAGCAGTTCTTC.

Many counts were recorded for this clonotype. V and J are TRBV20-1 and TRBJ2-1, with 12 bases fitting TRBD2. Germline V gene data show CDR1 as DFQATT and CDR2 as SNEGSKA (reference sequence). The J segment lost 7 bases and the V segment lost 6 bases, leaving 10 bases of the junction unmatched. This CDR3 region has 15 residues. The CDR3: CSATSGLAGRNEQFF. The CDR3, as DNA: TGCAGTGCCACCAGCGGACTAGCGGGAAGGAATGAGCAGTTCTTC.

The chain recombines TRBV5-1 with TRBJ2-1, with D possibly being TRBD2 (6 bases). The V and J ends lost 0 bases and 7 bases respectively, with 14 bases between them. This CDR3 region has 15 residues. CDR1 and CDR2 from the germline V gene are SGHRS and YFSETQ. For the CDR3, the DNA is TGCGCCAGCAGCTTGGCCGCGGGGCTAAGTAATGAGCAGTTCTTC. Its protein is CASSLAAGLSNEQFF.

This chain joins TRBV2 and TRBJ1-1; D gene uncertain. Germline CDR1 reads SNHLY; CDR2 reads FYNNEI. V gave up 6 bases and J gave up 5 bases, with 16 bases separating them. This CDR3 region has 14 residues. The CDR3 DNA reads as TGTGCCAGCAGCGAATATATCCGTGGGACTGAAGCTTTCTTT. Translated, it gives CASSEYIRGTEAFF.

In its sample, this clonotype was seen a few times. The CDR3: CASSFGARHGYTF. In DNA, the CDR3 is TGTGCCAGCAGTTTCGGGGCTCGCCATGGCTACACCTTC. The chain joins TRBV6-2 or TRBV6-3 to TRBJ1-2, with D perhaps TRBD1 (5 bases). The CDR3 loop spans 13 amino acids. V gave up 4 bases and J gave up 6 bases, with 12 bases separating them. In germline, CDR1 is MNHEY, CDR2 SVGEGT.

This clonotype was recorded a few times. CDR3 in amino acids: CASSPGHWKGNTIYF. In nucleotides, the CDR3 is TGTGCCAGCAGCCCCGGGCACTGGAAGGGCAACACCATATATTTT. The chain employs TRBV6-5 and TRBJ1-3; no firm D call. The CDR3 runs to 15 residues. Deletions cut 6 bases from V and 7 bases from J, with 19 bases between. Germline CDR1 is MNHEY and CDR2 is SVGAGI.

CDR3 amino acids: CASSMAGRYNEQFF. In nucleotides, the CDR3 is TGTGCCAGTAGTATGGCCGGACGCTACAATGAGCAGTTCTTC. The rearrangement links TRBV19 to TRBJ2-1, with D uncertain. V lost 3 bases, J lost 3 bases, and 9 bases lay in between. Germline CDR1 is LNHDA and CDR2 is SQIVND (reference sequence). CDR3 length equals 14 residues.

The chain has TRBV4-1 and TRBJ2-3; D is possibly TRBD2 (7 bases). Trimming took 0 bases from V and 4 from J, leaving 14 bases between them. The germline V gene has CDR1 MGHRA and CDR2 YSYEKL. The CDR3 covers 16 residues. The CDR3 DNA is TGCGCCAGCAGCCAAGATGGGGCGGGGGCGTCAGATACGCAGTATTTT. Translating gives CASSQDGAGASDTQYF.